This T cell receptor beta chain comes out of a study of T cells in Graves' hyperthyroidism and ophthalmopathy. Points from the study as a whole: Blood also held most thyroid clonotypes expanded beyond 0.001.

It was RNA transcripts that yielded the amplified TCR beta CDR3 regions. First-round RT-PCR targeting the TCR CDR3 was performed with the HTBI primer set. One entry per CDR3 protein, called by TCRdb with MiXCR from the multiplex PCR reads. The data contain 500,000 to 650,000 distinct CDR3 sequences, around 15% of them seen just once; the ten biggest clones take up under 15%. Thyroid ultrasound and orbital computed tomography, with clinical symptoms and serum thyroxine and TRAb, informed diagnoses. This clonotype was counted at least ten times. Its antigen is not identified. The V gene end was trimmed by 5 bases and the J gene end by 7 bases; junction bases not matched to a gene: 6. Germline lookup yields CDR1 SGHTA and CDR2 FQGNSA. The CDR3 runs to 13 residues.

The sequenced sample consisted of blood. The receptor was derived from a woman aged 50 to 60 with Graves' ophthalmopathy. The chain carries TRBV7-2 and TRBJ1-2; 8 nucleotides align to TRBD1. The CDR3 DNA reads as TGTGCCAGCAGCCCGGGACAGGTGCCTGGCTACACCTTC. Amino acids: CASSPGQVPGYTF.